These 30 T cell receptor beta chains were all obtained from the same sample, sequenced in a study of T cell repertoires in cytomegalovirus infection. The antigens for these receptors are not known. Using its own MiXCR run on the reads, TCRdb lists one record per CDR3 protein. The table includes fewer than 30,000 distinct CDR3 sequences, around 19% detected once. The sequencing used CD8+ T cells from cultured PBMCs, collected from culture after CMV antigen stimulation. The receptor source for this set is a human donor in good health (CMV status not recorded). Some clones in this sample may be carry-over from other donors' samples.

This clonotype was seen more than once but under ten times. The J gene is TRBJ2-1, the V gene TRBV19; tentative D call: TRBD2 (5 bases). Trimming shortened V by 1 base and J by 10 bases, and 17 bases separated the two germline ends. Per the germline V gene, CDR1 is LNHDA and CDR2 is SQIVND (reference sequence). This CDR3 has 15 amino acids. The CDR3 is CASSIGGNRGEEQFF. The CDR3 bases are TGTGCCAGTAGTATAGGTGGGAACCGGGGTGAAGAGCAGTTCTTC.

The chain recombines TRBV7-6 with TRBJ2-3; TRBD2 agrees at 7 bases. V shed 5 bases and J 1 base; nucleotides not matched to a gene: 6. The CDR3 loop spans 15 amino acids. The germline CDR1 and CDR2 sequences are SGHVS and FNYEAQ. The CDR3 sequence is CASSLLATRTDTQYF. CDR3 DNA: TGTGCCAGCAGCCTACTAGCGACCCGCACAGATACGCAGTATTTT. Full variable domain (rest looked up from reference TRBV7-6 and TRBJ2-3): GAGVSQSPRYKVTKRGQDVALRCDPISGHVSLYWYRQALGQGPEFLTYFNYEAQQDKSGLPNDRFSAERPEGSISTLTIQRTEQRDSAMYRCASSLLATRTDTQYFGPGTRLTVL.

This chain connects TRBV5-1 to TRBJ2-3, with no clear D. Deletions cut 3 bases from V and 3 bases from J, with 14 bases between. CDR3 length: 15 residues. Germline assignment: CDR1 SGHRS and CDR2 YFSETQ. CDR3 loop: CASSSILADTDTQYF. The CDR3 bases are TGCGCCAGCAGCTCAATATTGGCCGATACAGATACGCAGTATTTT.

The rearrangement joins TRBV13 to TRBJ1-6; perhaps TRBD1 as D (6 bases). CDR1 and CDR2 (germline): PRHDT, FYEKMQ (reference sequence). Trimming pared 0 bases from V and 8 bases from J, leaving 14 bases between. The CDR3 runs 16 residues. Here the CDR3 DNA reads TGTGCCAGCAGCTTAGGGGGGACACACACGGATTCACCCCTCCACTTT. Translated: CASSLGGTHTDSPLHF.

There are a few counts of this clonotype. This rearrangement joins TRBV27 to TRBJ2-7, with no clear D. CDR1 is MNHEY, CDR2 SMNVEV, per germline (reference sequence). This CDR3 has 13 amino acids. V gave up 3 bases and J gave up 4 bases, with 10 bases separating them. The CDR3 protein is CASSLSEQYEQYF. The CDR3 DNA reads TGTGCCAGCAGTTTGTCCGAGCAGTACGAGCAGTACTTC.

In the case of this clonotype: One end of the junction does not line up with germline, which may come from a read error. This chain's CDR3 is CTISESTRQGRGYTF. CDR3 nucleotides: TGTACCATCAGTGAGTCGACAAGGCAGGGCCGTGGCTACACCTTC. This chain joins TRBV10-3 and TRBJ1-2; maybe TRBD1 (5 bases). Germline V gives CDR1 ENHRY, CDR2 SYGVKD. This CDR3 is 15 amino acids long.

The chain couples TRBV7-9 to TRBJ2-7; D assignment may be TRBD1 or TRBD2 (5 bases each). V was pared by 4 bases and J by 0 bases, with 13 bases between. Germline CDR1 SEHNR, CDR2 FQNEAQ (reference sequence). This CDR3 has 15 residues. Written as DNA, the CDR3 is TGTGCCAGCAGCTCCTCCAGGGACCCCTCCTACGAGCAGTACTTC. Its protein product is CASSSSRDPSYEQYF.

This clonotype was detected a few times. This chain uses TRBV7-8 with TRBJ2-7; 8 bases fit TRBD1. There are 15 residues in the CDR3. Per the germline V gene, CDR1 is SGHVS and CDR2 is FQNEAQ. The V segment lost 5 bases and the J segment 5 bases; nucleotides outside the gene matches: 11. The chain's CDR3 is CASSQRRGREDEQYF. The CDR3 DNA is TGTGCCAGCAGCCAACGCAGGGGGCGAGAAGACGAGCAGTACTTC.

This clonotype was counted only a few times. This chain uses TRBV11-2 with TRBJ2-3; weak D call: TRBD2 (6 bases). The ends were cut back, 7 bases at V and 2 bases at J, with 13 bases in the middle. Germline loops: CDR1 SGHAT, CDR2 FQNNGV. The length of the CDR3 is 14 residues. CDR3 sequence: CASNPEGYTDTQYF. Here the CDR3 DNA reads TGTGCCAGCAATCCGGAGGGATACACAGATACGCAGTATTTT. The full variable domain, with the rest looked up from reference TRBV11-2 and TRBJ2-3, is EAGVAQSPRYKIIEKRQSVAFWCNPISGHATLYWYQQILGQGPKLLIQFQNNGVVDDSQLPKDRFSAERLKGVDSTLKIQPAKLEDSAVYLCASNPEGYTDTQYFGPGTRLTVL.

The V and J genes are TRBV7-8 and TRBJ2-3; possibly TRBD2 for D (5 bases). Germline V CDR1 and CDR2: SGHVS, FQNEAQ. The V gene lost 4 bases and the J gene lost 0 bases, with 11 bases spanning the gap. There are 15 residues in the CDR3. DNA of the CDR3: TGTGCCAGCAGCTCCTTAGCGACTAGCACAGATACGCAGTATTTT. It translates to CASSSLATSTDTQYF.

The V gene is TRBV7-3, the J gene TRBJ1-1, with D unclear. CDR3 length equals 14 residues. The germline V and J ends were trimmed by 0 bases and 0 bases, with 5 bases remaining between them. From germline, CDR1 is SGHTA and CDR2 FQGTGA. The CDR3 region has the DNA TGTGCCAGCAGCTTAACACCGCTGAACACTGAAGCTTTCTTT. This encodes CASSLTPLNTEAFF.

This clonotype was seen at least ten times. The CDR3 nucleotides are TGTGCCAGCAGCCGTGGACAGGGGATGAACACTGAAGCTTTCTTT. Its protein is CASSRGQGMNTEAFF. V gene TRBV7-3 combines with J gene TRBJ1-1; 9 bases map to TRBD1. The CDR3 totals 15 residues. The germline V gene has CDR1 SGHTA and CDR2 FQGTGA. J lost 0 bases, V lost 5 bases, and 4 bases had no gene match.

The chain recombines TRBV7-6 with TRBJ2-7; D not resolved. Trimming took off 0 bases at V and 5 bases at J, with 14 bases between the two ends. The CDR3 has 15 amino acids. Germline values: CDR1 SGHVS, CDR2 FNYEAQ. The chain's CDR3 is CASSLAAAPADEQYF. DNA for the CDR3: TGTGCCAGCAGCTTAGCGGCCGCACCTGCGGACGAGCAGTACTTC.

The V gene is TRBV20-1, the J gene TRBJ1-5; 10 bases fit TRBD1. The V gene end was trimmed by 3 bases and the J gene end by 4 bases; junction bases not matched to a gene: 6. CDR3 length: 15 amino acids. Germline CDR1 reads DFQATT; CDR2 reads SNEGSKA (reference sequence). CDR3 in amino acids: CSARETGGRNQPQHF. DNA of the CDR3: TGCAGTGCTAGGGAGACAGGGGGCAGGAATCAGCCCCAGCATTTT.

This clonotype has a handful of counts. Likely a read error: the CDR3 ends without its conserved phenylalanine or tryptophan. The rearrangement links TRBV4-2 to TRBJ2-1, with 11 bases lining up with TRBD2. The CDR3 totals 19 residues. CDR1 and CDR2 (germline): LGHNA, YNFKEQ. V shed 0 bases and J 9 bases; nucleotides not matched to a gene: 16. CDR3 loop: CASSQDPLSGRAPGAEQFL. The CDR3 nucleotides are TGTGCCAGCAGCCAAGACCCTCTTAGCGGGAGGGCCCCGGGGGCTGAGCAGTTCCTC.

This clonotype has just a few counts. The J gene is TRBJ1-2, the V gene TRBV18, with D possibly being TRBD1 (6 bases). This CDR3 spans 15 amino acids. V lost 4 bases, J lost 4 bases, and 16 bases lay in between. Germline CDR1 KGHSH, CDR2 LQKENI. CDR3 nucleotide sequence: TGTGCCAGCTCACTCCCAGGACAGCATGTCTATGGCTACACCTTC. This codes for CASSLPGQHVYGYTF.

This clonotype has a handful of counts. This chain links TRBV7-2 with TRBJ2-1; 7 bases are a match to TRBD1. V lost 2 bases and J lost 2; bases outside the gene matches: 9. The CDR3 extends over 17 amino acids. Germline lookup yields CDR1 SGHTA and CDR2 FQGNSA. CDR3 amino acids: CASSLNPTGTAYNEQFF. CDR3 DNA: TGTGCCAGCAGCTTAAATCCTACCGGGACAGCCTACAATGAGCAGTTCTTC.

The gene calls are TRBV6-2 or TRBV6-3 and TRBJ1-4, with D unresolved. Trimming pared 8 bases from V and 3 bases from J, leaving 13 bases between. CDR3 size: 14 residues. CDR1 and CDR2 from the germline V gene are MNHEY and SVGEGT. CDR3 nucleotide sequence: TGTGCCAGCGGACGAGACGGGGCTAATGAAAAACTGTTTTTT. Its protein product is CASGRDGANEKLFF.

The chain uses TRBV15 and TRBJ1-4, with a tentative D call TRBD1 (5 bases). The CDR3 covers 15 residues. Trimming cost V 2 bases and J 5 bases, with 12 bases left between them. CDR1 is LNHNV and CDR2 is YYDKDF in the germline V gene (reference sequence). The CDR3 region is CATSRRRDLNEKLFF. The DNA of the CDR3 is TGTGCCACCAGCAGACGCCGGGACTTAAATGAAAAACTGTTTTTT.

This chain links TRBV6-1 with TRBJ1-5; maybe TRBD1 (5 bases). The CDR3 is made up of 13 amino acids. Looked up from germline, CDR1 is MNHNS and CDR2 is SASEGT. The V end lost 3 bases, the J end lost 7 bases, and 10 bases lay between the germline ends. CDR3 loop: CASSDRVQQPQHF. Written as DNA, the CDR3 is TGTGCCAGCAGTGACAGGGTACAGCAGCCCCAGCATTTT.

Only a few counts were recorded for this clonotype. The chain links TRBV4-3 to TRBJ2-7; unclear D gene. The CDR3 is 14 residues long. In germline, CDR1 is LGHNA, CDR2 YSLEER. V was clipped by 0 bases and J by 3 bases, with 9 bases between them. The DNA of the CDR3 is TGCGCCAGCAGCCAAGATCGTGGGAACTACGAGCAGTACTTC. This encodes CASSQDRGNYEQYF.

This clonotype appeared once. This chain connects TRBV6-2 or TRBV6-3 to TRBJ1-5, with D maybe TRBD1 (5 bases). The CDR3 length is 15 residues. V was clipped by 11 bases and J by 2 bases, with 19 bases between them. The germline V gene encodes CDR1 MNHEY and CDR2 SVGEGT. The CDR3 region is CARRSAGGGNQPQHF. The CDR3 nucleotides read TGTGCCCGCCGTTCTGCGGGGGGGGGCAATCAGCCCCAGCATTTT.

This clonotype was seen repeatedly, ten times or more. J is TRBJ1-1 and V is TRBV7-2; D gene unclear. Trimming left V 5 bases short and J 9 bases short, with 10 bases between. CDR3 length: 11 residues. CDR1 SGHTA and CDR2 FQGNSA come from the germline V gene. The CDR3 region has the DNA TGTGCCAGCAGCCTCAGCTCTCAAGCTTTCTTT. Its protein is CASSLSSQAFF.

The chain carries TRBV7-8 and TRBJ2-2, with D perhaps assigned TRBD1 or TRBD2 (5 bases each). This CDR3 is 13 amino acids long. Trimming removed 2 bases from V and 6 bases from J, with 7 bases in between. CDR1 is SGHVS, CDR2 FQNEAQ, per germline. CDR3: CASSLLGAGELFF. As DNA, the CDR3 is TGTGCCAGCAGCTTATTGGGGGCCGGGGAGCTGTTTTTT. Drawing the rest from reference TRBV7-8 and TRBJ2-2, the complete variable domain is GAGVSQSPRYKVAKRGQDVALRCDPISGHVSLFWYQQALGQGPEFLTYFQNEAQLDKSGLPSDRFFAERPEGSVSTLKIQRTQQEDSAVYLCASSLLGAGELFFGEGSRLTVL.

The chain has TRBV5-1 and TRBJ1-1; 8 nucleotides line up with TRBD1. The V segment lost 4 bases and the J segment 5 bases; nucleotides outside the gene matches: 4. This CDR3 contains 13 residues. Germline CDR1 is SGHRS and CDR2 is YFSETQ. The CDR3 sequence: CASSRDRSTEAFF. CDR3 nucleotides: TGCGCCAGCAGCCGGGACAGGAGTACTGAAGCTTTCTTT.

V is TRBV4-1 and J is TRBJ1-1; D gene uncertain. The V end lost 3 bases, the J end lost 0 bases, and 11 bases lay between the germline ends. Per germline, CDR1 MGHRA and CDR2 YSYEKL. The CDR3 extends over 15 amino acids. CDR3 DNA sequence: TGCGCCAGCAGCCATTATCCGGGGTTGAACACTGAAGCTTTCTTT. This encodes CASSHYPGLNTEAFF.

This clonotype was observed a handful of times. This chain links TRBV7-2 with TRBJ2-5; D is unclear. V was clipped by 1 base and J by 1 base, with 7 bases between them. CDR3 size: 14 residues. CDR1 and CDR2 (germline): SGHTA, FQGNSA. This CDR3 is CASSLGQGQETQYF. The CDR3 DNA reads as TGTGCCAGCAGCTTAGGGCAAGGCCAAGAGACCCAGTACTTC. Combining the CDR3 with reference TRBV7-2 and TRBJ2-5 gives the whole variable domain GAGVSQSPSNKVTEKGKDVELRCDPISGHTALYWYRQSLGQGLEFLIYFQGNSAPDKSGLPSDRFSAERTGGSVSTLTIQRTQQEDSAVYLCASSLGQGQETQYFGPGTRLLVL.

This clonotype was detected only a few times. The rearrangement joins TRBV24-1 to TRBJ2-5; D is unclear. The CDR3 has 13 amino acids. Germline values: CDR1 KGHDR, CDR2 SFDVKD. V was pared by 4 bases and J by 3 bases, with 8 bases between. DNA for the CDR3: TGTGCCACCAGTGACCCGAATAAAGAGACCCAGTACTTC. Translated, it gives CATSDPNKETQYF.

Only a few counts were recorded for this clonotype. The rearrangement uses TRBV9 and TRBJ2-3; the D gene is possibly TRBD1 (6 bases). V lost 3 bases and J 4 bases, leaving 15 bases between the germline ends. Germline V gene sequence: CDR1 SGDLS, CDR2 YYNGEE. This CDR3 has 15 residues. The CDR3 reads CASSATLAGADTQYF. The CDR3 bases are TGTGCCAGCAGCGCCACCCTCGCAGGGGCAGATACGCAGTATTTT.

The chain couples TRBV6-2 or TRBV6-3 to TRBJ2-6; D remains unclear. V was pared by 2 bases and J by 2 bases, with 7 bases between. This CDR3 has 15 amino acids. Germline CDR1 reads MNHEY; CDR2 reads SVGEGT. In DNA, the CDR3 is TGTGCCAGCAGTTACGATGGGACTGGGGCCAACGTCCTGACTTTC. This translates into CASSYDGTGANVLTF.